These T cell receptor beta chains were read from a single sample in a study of response to subunit inactivated influenza vaccine. One entry per CDR3 protein, called by TCRdb with MiXCR from the RT-PCR reads. The table lists over 800,000 distinct CDR3 sequences, 20% to 25% of them singletons. Sample: PBMCs from blood, taken around 5 days after vaccination. The receptors stem from a man between 50 and 59 years old who received an inactivated influenza vaccine. Each CDR3 is given with its conserved first and last residue. D genes are given only for firm matches. Expanded clones are given a class, and other clones once, few, many or no size at all.

TRBD2	.	TRBV29-1	TRBJ2-1	TGCAGCGCGGGCTCCGGGACTAGCGGGAGGGCCGGCAATGAGCAGTTCTTC	CSAGSGTSGRAGNEQFF
.	few	TRBV6-1	TRBJ2-2	TGTGCCAGCACTGGGGGGGCCCACACCGGGGAGCTGTTTTTT	CASTGGAHTGELFF
.	.	TRBV11-2	TRBJ2-7	TGTGCCAGCGCGTCGTCCTACGAGCAGTACTTC	CASASSYEQYF
TRBD2	.	TRBV12-3/TRBV12-4	TRBJ2-1	TGTGCCAGCAGACACACTAGCGGGAGGTCCTACAATGAGCAGTTCTTC	CASRHTSGRSYNEQFF
TRBD2	few	TRBV20-1	TRBJ2-5	TGCAGTGCTCCGACTAGCGGGGGGGTGGAAGAGACCCAGTACTTC	CSAPTSGGVEETQYF
TRBD1	.	TRBV24-1	TRBJ2-5	TGTGCCACCAGTGATTCTGGGACAGTCCAAGAGACCCAGTACTTC	CATSDSGTVQETQYF
TRBD2	.	TRBV7-2	TRBJ2-1	TGTGCCAGCAGCTTAGCAGGGGCGGGAGGTTCCTACAATGAGCAGTTCTTC	CASSLAGAGGSYNEQFF
.	few	TRBV5-1	TRBJ1-3	TGCGCCAGCAGCCTCGACTCCGGCTCTGGAAACACCATATATTTT	CASSLDSGSGNTIYF
TRBD1	.	TRBV18	TRBJ2-3	TGTGCCAGCTCACGGCAGACAGGGGGCAGAGATACGCAGTATTTT	CASSRQTGGRDTQYF
TRBD1	.	TRBV30	TRBJ2-3	TGTGCCAGCGACAGGGGGTCGCCAGATACGCAGTATTTT	CASDRGSPDTQYF
.	many	TRBV5-1	TRBJ2-6	TGCGCCAGCAGCAACCGGGCCGCCAACGTCCTGACTTTC	CASSNRAANVLTF
.	few	TRBV28	TRBJ1-2	TGTGCCAGCAGTCCTTCTCCGGTTGGCGCCAACTATGGCTACACCTTC	CASSPSPVGANYGYTF
.	.	TRBV4-2	TRBJ2-7	TGTGCCAGCAGCCAAGGTAGCTTTATACTAGGGTGGGACGAGCAGTACTTC	CASSQGSFILGWDEQYF
TRBD2	few	TRBV29-1	TRBJ2-7	TGCAGCGTGGACGGGACTAGCGGGCGCTACGAGCAGTACTTC	CSVDGTSGRYEQYF
TRBD2	.	TRBV29-1	TRBJ2-3	TGCAGCGTTGAAGATTGGGCTAGCGGGAGGGAGGTAGATACGCAGTATTTT	CSVEDWASGREVDTQYF
TRBD2	.	TRBV12-3/TRBV12-4	TRBJ2-7	TGTGCCAGCAGGGGGGAGGGGTTGTACGAGCAGTACTTC	CASRGEGLYEQYF
.	.	TRBV7-9	TRBJ2-2	TGTGCCAGCAGCTTAGCAGCCGCGGGGACCACCGGGGAGCTGTTTTTT	CASSLAAAGTTGELFF
.	few	TRBV4-2	TRBJ1-1	TGTGCCAGCAGCCAAGATTTAACGCGAGGAAACACTGAAGCTTTCTTT	CASSQDLTRGNTEAFF
TRBD1	few	TRBV12-3/TRBV12-4	TRBJ1-1	TGTGCCAGCAGTAAAAATACAGGGGGGACCACTGAAGCTTTCTTT	CASSKNTGGTTEAFF
.	few	TRBV29-1	TRBJ2-7	TGCAGCGTTGTCTATCCAGCACCGAGCTCCTACGAGCAGTACTTC	CSVVYPAPSSYEQYF
.	many	TRBV9	TRBJ1-2	TGTGCCAGCAGCGTAGGGTCTGGAGACTATGGCTACACCTTC	CASSVGSGDYGYTF
TRBD2	once	TRBV20-1	TRBJ2-7	TGCAGTGCTAGAGATCTGACTAGCGGGAGACAGTACTTC	CSARDLTSGRQYF
.	.	TRBV20-1	TRBJ1-6	TGCAGTGCTTCTACAGGGCAGGGTTCACCCCTCCACTTT	CSASTGQGSPLHF
TRBD2	.	TRBV7-9	TRBJ2-1	TGTGCCAGCAGCTTACCGGGAGGGCTCTACAATGAGCAGTTCTTC	CASSLPGGLYNEQFF
.	.	TRBV7-2	TRBJ2-3	TGTGCCAGCAGTCTTAGCTTAATGGATACGCAGTATTTT	CASSLSLMDTQYF
.	.	TRBV21-1	TRBJ2-3	TGTGCCAGCAGCGAACTAGCGGGAGGGTACACAGATACGCAGTATTTT	CASSELAGGYTDTQYF
.	few	TRBV12-3/TRBV12-4	TRBJ1-5	TGTGCCAGCAGTATAACGGGGCCCCAGCATTTT	CASSITGPQHF
TRBD1	.	TRBV7-9	TRBJ1-1	TGTGCCAGCAGCTTAGGAGCCCCAGGGGGCTCGGCTTTCTTT	CASSLGAPGGSAFF
.	few	TRBV12-3/TRBV12-4	TRBJ2-3	TGTGCCAGCAGTTTTCTTACTATCACAGATACGCAGTATTTT	CASSFLTITDTQYF
TRBD2	once	TRBV2	TRBJ2-1	TGTACCAGCTGCTGCGGGCCTGTCGGCGGGAGGATACCCTACAATGAGCAGTTCTTC	CTSCCGPVGGRIPYNEQFF
.	.	TRBV4-2	TRBJ2-3	TGTGCCAGCAGCGATAGGGGGACTGATACAGATACGCAGTATTTT	CASSDRGTDTDTQYF